The 15 T cell receptor beta chains in this list originate from one sample, sequenced in a study of shared clonotypes between healthy human individuals. Only in-frame clones appear in the TCRdb table, and some are missing; sequencing was by immunoSEQ multiplex PCR. The sample has 1,400,000 or so clones, about 98.5% seen once. The sequenced material came from naive CD4+ T cells sorted from blood. Documented subset: CD45RA+ positively selected. The source is a man aged 25 to 45 in good health.

The J gene is TRBJ2-7, the V gene TRBV2; D may be TRBD1 (6 bases). V lost 7 bases and J lost 3, with 10 bases in between. Germline-derived CDR1 and CDR2 are SNHLY and FYNNEI. This CDR3 is 12 amino acids long. The CDR3 protein is CASTPTGYEQYF. CDR3 bases: TGTGCCAGCACTCCGACAGGCTACGAGCAGTACTTC.

This clone was counted a single time. V gene TRBV7-8 combines with J gene TRBJ2-7; D assignment may be TRBD1 or TRBD2 (6 bases each). Germline CDR1 SGHVS, CDR2 FQNEAQ. V lost 0 bases and J lost 2, with 17 bases in between. The CDR3 totals 17 residues. CDR3 nucleotide sequence: TGTGCCAGCAGCTTAGCGGCGGTACGGGGGCCTACCTACGAGCAGTACTTC. It specifies CASSLAAVRGPTYEQYF.

The J gene is TRBJ1-4, the V gene TRBV11-2; D might be TRBD1 (5 bases). The V end lost 5 bases, the J end lost 7 bases, and 20 bases lay between the germline ends. Germline-derived CDR1 and CDR2 are SGHAT and FQNNGV. The CDR3 extends over 16 amino acids. The CDR3 loop is CASSPTHSIGGEKLFF. The CDR3 nucleotides read TGTGCCAGCAGCCCCACCCATTCAATCGGGGGTGAAAAACTGTTTTTT.

The rearrangement joins TRBV27 to TRBJ2-7, with TRBD2 matching 9 bases. In germline, CDR1 is MNHEY, CDR2 SMNVEV (reference sequence). Trimming took 2 bases from V and 2 from J; bases not matched to a gene: 4. The CDR3 runs to 15 residues. The CDR3 bases are TGTGCCAGCAGTTTAATCGCGGGAGGGCCCTACGAGCAGTACTTC. Its protein is CASSLIAGGPYEQYF.

The V gene is TRBV5-1, the J gene TRBJ2-1; 7 positions match TRBD2. Germline V CDR1 and CDR2: SGHRS, YFSETQ. The CDR3 runs to 14 residues. J lost 4 bases, V lost 4 bases, and 5 bases had no gene match. The chain's CDR3 is CASSGRARYNEQFF. In DNA, the CDR3 is TGCGCCAGCAGCGGGAGGGCGAGATACAATGAGCAGTTCTTC.

The V gene is TRBV6-5, the J gene TRBJ2-2, with D possibly being TRBD2 (5 bases). Deletions cut 4 bases from V and 3 bases from J, with 12 bases between. Germline CDR1 and CDR2: MNHEY and SVGAGI. The CDR3 is 15 amino acids. The DNA for the CDR3 is TGTGCCAGCAGTTCCCCCGGGATCCACACCGGGGAGCTGTTTTTT. It specifies CASSSPGIHTGELFF.

The V call is TRBV4-3, the J call TRBJ1-5, with D hard to call. Looked up from germline, CDR1 is LGHNA and CDR2 is YSLEER. The V gene lost 1 base and the J gene lost 7 bases, with 14 bases spanning the gap. CDR3 length: 15 amino acids. CDR3 in DNA: TGCGCCAGCAGCCAAGGAGGCCAGGCCGGGCAGCCCCAGCATTTT. It translates to CASSQGGQAGQPQHF.

The chain uses TRBV5-4 and TRBJ2-7; 13 bases are shared with TRBD2. With 3 bases clipped from V and 4 bases from J, the junction kept 16 bases outside the gene matches. The CDR3 contains 19 residues. Germline CDR1 is SGHNT and CDR2 is YYREEE (reference sequence). For the CDR3, the DNA is TGTGCCAGCAGCTCTGGACTAGCGGGAGCACAACCGACGAATTACGAGCAGTACTTC. Translated: CASSSGLAGAQPTNYEQYF.

V gene TRBV28 combines with J gene TRBJ2-7; 9 bases are shared with TRBD1. The CDR3 totals 19 residues. V lost 3 bases and J lost 2; bases outside the gene matches: 17. The V gene's germline CDR1 is MDHEN and CDR2 SYDVKM. CDR3 sequence (DNA): TGTGCCAGCAGTTTCCCTCCCCGAGGCGGGACAGGGATTGCCTACGAGCAGTACTTC. This codes for CASSFPPRGGTGIAYEQYF.

This rearrangement joins TRBV27 to TRBJ1-3; unclear D gene. The CDR3 is made up of 16 amino acids. V lost 2 bases, J lost 0 bases, and 11 bases lay in between. The germline gives CDR1 MNHEY, CDR2 SMNVEV (reference sequence). The CDR3 region has the DNA TGTGCCAGCAGTTTAACGCAGTCAGACTCTGGAAACACCATATATTTT. It specifies CASSLTQSDSGNTIYF.

Regarding this clone: In the same sample, other DNA sequences code for this CDR3. V gene TRBV6-5 combines with J gene TRBJ2-7; TRBD1 matches 7 bases. There are 14 residues in the CDR3. The ends lost 6 bases at V and 3 bases at J; junction bases unmatched: 8. CDR1 and CDR2 from the germline V gene are MNHEY and SVGAGI. The CDR3 DNA reads TGTGCCAGCAGGCGAACAGGGGACCGCTACGAGCAGTACTTC. The encoded protein is CASRRTGDRYEQYF.

V gene TRBV7-2 combines with J gene TRBJ2-7; no clear D. The V gene lost 4 bases and the J gene lost 3 bases, with 10 bases spanning the gap. The CDR3 is 13 amino acids. Germline-derived CDR1 and CDR2 are SGHTA and FQGNSA. CDR3 protein: CASSSPALYEQYF. The CDR3 coding sequence is TGTGCCAGCAGCTCCCCGGCCCTCTACGAGCAGTACTTC. Looking up the rest from reference TRBV7-2 and TRBJ2-7 gives the full variable domain: GAGVSQSPSNKVTEKGKDVELRCDPISGHTALYWYRQSLGQGLEFLIYFQGNSAPDKSGLPSDRFSAERTGGSVSTLTIQRTQQEDSAVYLCASSSPALYEQYFGPGTRLTVT.

Written as DNA, the CDR3 is TGCGCCAGCAGTGCCTTGGCCGACAGCGGCTACACCTTC. Residues: CASSALADSGYTF. The chain carries TRBV10-1 and TRBJ1-2; D is perhaps TRBD1 (5 bases). The CDR3 consists of 13 residues. V lost 4 bases to trimming and J lost 8 bases, with 14 bases between them. CDR1 is WNHNN, CDR2 SYGVQD, per germline (reference sequence).

Of note for this clone: Other DNA sequences from this sample encode an identical CDR3 as well. The V gene is TRBV11-3, the J gene TRBJ2-3, with 7 bases that match TRBD2. J gave up 1 base and V 5 bases, and 6 bases lay outside the gene matches. CDR1 is SGHNT, CDR2 YENEEA, per germline. This CDR3 is 15 amino acids long. CDR3 sequence: CASSLGTSGTDTQYF. The CDR3 DNA sequence: TGTGCCAGCAGCCTCGGAACTAGCGGCACAGATACGCAGTATTTT.

The chain couples TRBV6-1 to TRBJ2-3; D remains ambiguous. Germline values: CDR1 MNHNS, CDR2 SASEGT. The CDR3 is 15 residues long. V lost 6 bases and J lost 0, with 13 bases in between. The CDR3 reads CASRIDGTSTDTQYF. The DNA of the CDR3 is TGTGCCAGCAGGATAGACGGTACGAGCACAGATACGCAGTATTTT.